A selection of T cell receptor beta chains follows, all from one sample in a study of T cell responses to AZD1222 COVID-19 vaccine. TCRdb's copy holds only in-frame clones and misses some; the assay was immunoSEQ multiplex PCR. Of about 160,000 clones listed, around 90% were seen once; the top ten hold about 1.1%. The source was peripheral blood, collected 28 days after the second AZD1222 dose. The origin of the receptors is an adult who received the AZD1222 COVID-19 vaccine. Each CDR3 is given with its conserved first and last residue. The D gene is left open where the match is weak. For some rows the clone size is stated as once, few or many, or as a class when expanded; others skip it.

j_call clone_size v_call d_call cdr3_nt cdr3_aa
TRBJ1-3 NA TRBV18 NA TGTGCCAGCTCACCACCGGGACTCTCTGGAAACACCATATATTTT CASSPPGLSGNTIYF
TRBJ2-6 NA TRBV4-1 NA TGCGCCAGCAGCCAAGATAAGATCGCAGGGGGGAATCCTGGGGCCAACGTCCTGACTTTC CASSQDKIAGGNPGANVLTF
TRBJ1-2 NA TRBV5-4 NA TGTGCCAGCAGCTTGGCCAGACCCGACACCCGCTATGGCTACACCTTC CASSLARPDTRYGYTF
TRBJ1-2 NA TRBV5-1 NA TGCGCCAGCAGGAGCAGCGGCCTCTATGGCTACACCTTC CASRSSGLYGYTF
TRBJ1-5 NA TRBV9 NA TGTGCCAGCAGCCCCGGGACCTTCTTCGACAACAATCAGCCCCAGCATTTT CASSPGTFFDNNQPQHF
TRBJ2-1 NA TRBV7-8 TRBD2 TGTGCCAGCAGCTTAGATACCGGGACTAGAGGGTACAATGAGCAGTTCTTC CASSLDTGTRGYNEQFF
TRBJ1-2 NA TRBV6-5 NA TGTGCCAGCAGCCGGACTTACTCCCTCTATGGCTACACCTTC CASSRTYSLYGYTF
TRBJ1-2 NA TRBV29-1 NA TGCAGCGTTGACAGGGATGGCTACACCTTC CSVDRDGYTF
TRBJ1-6 NA TRBV3-1/TRBV3-2 NA TGTGCCAGCAGCCAAAATGGGGGCGACGGATATAATTCACCCCTCCACTTT CASSQNGGDGYNSPLHF
TRBJ2-3 NA TRBV6-4 NA TGTGCCAGCAGTGCCACCGGTGGCCCCGGATATACGCAGTATTTT CASSATGGPGYTQYF
TRBJ2-1 NA TRBV28 NA TGTGCCAGCATTACTTCAGGTACTCATGGCAATGAGCAGTTCTTC CASITSGTHGNEQFF
TRBJ1-4 NA TRBV5-1 TRBD1 TGCGCCAGCAGCCGGGACAGGGTTCATGAAAAACTGTTTTTT CASSRDRVHEKLFF
TRBJ1-1 NA TRBV10-3 TRBD1 TGTGCCATCAAGGAGACAGGGGACACTGAAGCTTTCTTT CAIKETGDTEAFF
TRBJ2-5 NA TRBV11-2 NA TGTGCCAGCAGCTTACTAATAGGGGAACAAGAGACCCAGTACTTC CASSLLIGEQETQYF
TRBJ2-3 NA TRBV5-1 TRBD1 TGCGCCAGCAGCTACGGACAGGGGCTGTCAGATACGCAGTATTTT CASSYGQGLSDTQYF
TRBJ2-7 NA TRBV2 NA TGTGCCAGCGTCGTAGGGGCATCCTACGAGCAGTACTTC CASVVGASYEQYF
TRBJ2-3 NA TRBV5-1 TRBD1 TGCGCCAGCAGGAAAGGGGGCAGAGGCACAGATACGCAGTATTTT CASRKGGRGTDTQYF
TRBJ1-3 many TRBV9 NA TGTGCCAGCAGCGTAGGGAAGGGCACGGGAAACACCATATATTTT CASSVGKGTGNTIYF
TRBJ2-3 NA TRBV19 NA TGTGCCAGTAGTCAGTATGATACGCAGTATTTT CASSQYDTQYF
TRBJ2-7 NA TRBV5-1 NA TGCGCCAGCAGCTGGAACTACGAGCAGTACTTC CASSWNYEQYF
TRBJ2-5 once TRBV5-5 NA TGTGCCAGCAGCTCCCCAGGTGCGGCGGAGACCCAGTACTTC CASSSPGAAETQYF
TRBJ2-1 NA TRBV10-3 NA TGTGCCATCAGTCGCGGGACATCCTCCTACAATGAGCAGTTCTTC CAISRGTSSYNEQFF
TRBJ1-2 NA TRBV5-1 TRBD1 TGCGCCAGCAGCGCCTGGGACAGGGGTAACTATGGCTACACCTTC CASSAWDRGNYGYTF
TRBJ1-5 NA TRBV7-9 NA TGTGCCAGCAGCCGGGAAACAGAATATCAGCCCCAGCATTTT CASSRETEYQPQHF
TRBJ1-6 once TRBV19 NA TGTGCCAGTAGTATCCGGGACACAGATTCACCCCTCCACTTT CASSIRDTDSPLHF
TRBJ1-1 NA TRBV27 NA TGTGCCAGCAGTTTTACAGGGCGCGAAGCTTTCTTT CASSFTGREAFF
TRBJ2-7 NA TRBV5-6 NA TGTGCCAGCAGCTTGGCCCTGGGGATCTACGAGCAGTACTTC CASSLALGIYEQYF
TRBJ1-4 NA TRBV12-3/TRBV12-4 NA TGTGCCAGCAGTTTGGGCGAAAAACTGTTTTTT CASSLGEKLFF
TRBJ1-5 NA TRBV16 NA TGTGCCAGCAGCCAGGGGGCTGGTAGGCCCCAGCATTTT CASSQGAGRPQHF
TRBJ2-3 NA TRBV5-4 NA TGTGCCAGCAGCATATACACAGATACGCAGTATTTT CASSIYTDTQYF
TRBJ1-1 NA TRBV18 NA TGTGCCAGCTCACCCCGGGCCGACGGAGAAGCTTTCTTT CASSPRADGEAFF